Sequencing of this T cell receptor (beta chain) was carried out in a study of monozygotic twins with cystic fibrosis. Study as a whole: Around 3 micrograms of fragmented DNA underwent roughly 15 PCR cycles for library preparation. General observations from the study: Median Simpson clonality of 0.0095 suggested naive T cells predominated. In 13 of 16 pairs, V gene usage was closest to the co-twin's.

Method: immunoSEQ multiplex PCR; TCRdb's copy keeps in-frame clones and lacks some. The sample yields about 10,000 clones, over 99% seen once. The CDR3 runs 13 residues. CDR1 MNHNY and CDR2 SVGAGI come from the germline V gene (reference sequence). Trimming took off 4 bases at V and 4 bases at J, with 10 bases between the two ends. As to this clone: No antigen is known for it.

Material: blood. V and J are TRBV6-6 and TRBJ1-2, with D tentatively TRBD1 (6 bases). The TCR comes from a man aged 18 to 30 with cystic fibrosis. CDR3: CASSSGQFYGYTF. CDR3 in DNA: TGTGCCAGCAGTTCAGGACAGTTCTATGGCTACACCTTC.